Below are 30 T cell receptor beta chains sequenced from a single sample in a study of T cell responses to AZD1222 COVID-19 vaccine. The protocol was immunoSEQ multiplex PCR, while the TCRdb copy is restricted to in-frame clones and leaves out a portion. The sample includes 250,000 to 300,000 clones, about 94% of them seen just once. The sequenced sample was peripheral blood, obtained 28 days after the second AZD1222 dose. Receptor source: an adult who received the AZD1222 COVID-19 vaccine.

The chain combines TRBV6-4 with TRBJ1-1; no firm D call. The V and J ends lost 2 bases and 8 bases respectively, with 9 bases between them. The CDR3 spans 12 residues. Germline V gene sequence: CDR1 MRHNA, CDR2 SNTAGT. The CDR3 protein is CASSDADHEAFF. CDR3 in DNA: TGTGCCAGCAGTGACGCAGACCACGAAGCTTTCTTT.

A remark on this clone: This same CDR3 is encoded by further DNA sequences in the sample. The rearrangement uses TRBV5-1 and TRBJ1-5; D uncertain. The germline V gene has CDR1 SGHRS and CDR2 YFSETQ. V shed 1 base and J shed 5 bases, with 10 bases lying between them. The CDR3 sequence is 14 residues long. CDR3 coding DNA: TGCGCCAGCAGCTTGAGGGCAGGCGATCAGCCCCAGCATTTT. Amino acids: CASSLRAGDQPQHF.

This chain joins TRBV14 and TRBJ1-1; perhaps TRBD1 as D (6 bases). This CDR3 comprises 13 residues. V dropped 6 bases and J dropped 9 bases, with 17 bases sitting between them. In germline, CDR1 is SGHDN, CDR2 FVKESK. In nucleotides, the CDR3 is TGTGCCAGCAGTCCCGGTCCGGGGGGCCAAGCTTTCTTT. Protein product: CASSPGPGGQAFF.

The rearrangement links TRBV10-3 to TRBJ2-3, with 9 bases aligning to TRBD1. V shed 11 bases and J 4 bases; nucleotides not matched to a gene: 7. The CDR3 covers 13 residues. Per the germline V gene, CDR1 is ENHRY and CDR2 is SYGVKD. CDR3 DNA sequence: TGTGCCGCTCGGACAGGGGAGGCAGATACGCAGTATTTT. Protein product: CAARTGEADTQYF.

This clone was seen just once. The V call is TRBV2, the J call TRBJ1-1; D perhaps matches TRBD1 (5 bases). Per the germline V gene, CDR1 is SNHLY and CDR2 is FYNNEI. Trimming took off 4 bases at V and 6 bases at J, with 6 bases between the two ends. The CDR3 is 11 residues long. This CDR3 reads CASSARAEAFF. The CDR3 nucleotides are TGTGCCAGCAGTGCCAGGGCTGAAGCTTTCTTT. Full variable domain (missing parts from reference TRBV2 and TRBJ1-1): EPEVTQTPSHQVTQMGQEVILRCVPISNHLYFYWYRQILGQKVEFLVSFYNNEISEKSEIFDDQFSVERPDGSNFTLKIRSTKLEDSAMYFCASSARAEAFFGQGTRLTVV.

This sequence joins TRBV28 and TRBJ1-5; 7 bases fit TRBD1. Germline V CDR1 and CDR2: MDHEN, SYDVKM. J was trimmed by 0 bases and V by 6 bases; bases with no gene match: 5. The CDR3 is made up of 15 amino acids. The CDR3 sequence is CASSSTGVSNQPQHF. CDR3 sequence (DNA): TGTGCCAGCAGCTCTACAGGGGTTAGCAATCAGCCCCAGCATTTT.

The V call is TRBV28, the J call TRBJ2-7; 9 bases match TRBD2. The CDR3 contains 16 residues. Germline V CDR1 and CDR2: MDHEN, SYDVKM. Trimming removed 7 bases from V and 5 bases from J; junction bases left unmatched: 15. CDR3 sequence (DNA): TGTGCCAGCAACCTCGGTGGGGCTAGCGGGATACACGAGCAGTACTTC. This translates into CASNLGGASGIHEQYF.

This chain joins TRBV6-1 and TRBJ1-6, with TRBD1 matching 9 bases. This CDR3 region has 16 residues. Germline CDR1 and CDR2: MNHNS and SASEGT. The V and J ends lost 0 bases and 7 bases, in that order; junction bases with no gene match: 4. Written as DNA, the CDR3 is TGTGCCAGCAGTGAAGCGGGGACAGGGAAGAATTCACCCCTCCACTTT. It is translated as CASSEAGTGKNSPLHF.

The V gene is TRBV10-2, the J gene TRBJ2-7, with 8 nucleotides matching TRBD1. The germline CDR1 and CDR2 sequences are WSHSY and SAAADI. The CDR3 consists of 15 residues. The trim removed 3 bases at V and 5 bases at J, leaving 9 bases unmatched. The CDR3 sequence is CASSDRGQVYHEQYF. CDR3 coding DNA: TGCGCCAGCAGTGACCGGGGACAGGTATACCACGAGCAGTACTTC.

The chain recombines TRBV9 with TRBJ2-4, with 8 bases matching TRBD1. The CDR3 loop spans 13 amino acids. Losses at the gene ends were 0 bases for V and 9 bases for J; bases not matched to a gene: 2. Germline V lookup: CDR1 SGDLS, CDR2 YYNGEE. This chain's CDR3 is CASSVATGGIQYF. The CDR3, as DNA: TGTGCCAGCAGCGTAGCTACAGGGGGCATTCAGTACTTC.

The gene calls are TRBV9 and TRBJ1-2; D is undetermined. This CDR3 has 13 residues. The germline V gene encodes CDR1 SGDLS and CDR2 YYNGEE. The ends were cut back, 4 bases at V and 8 bases at J, with 15 bases in the middle. CDR3 DNA: TGTGCCAGCAGCAAGACACCTCAGCGGGGCTACACCTTC. This translates into CASSKTPQRGYTF.

This clone was seen once. The rearrangement joins TRBV9 to TRBJ1-4; TRBD1 might be the D (5 bases). Germline CDR1 is SGDLS and CDR2 is YYNGEE. This CDR3 is 17 amino acids long. Trimming shortened V by 0 bases and J by 4 bases, and 16 bases separated the two germline ends. Written as DNA, the CDR3 is TGTGCCAGCAGCGTAGCTCCGTCCCAGGGTGGTAATGAAAAACTGTTTTTT. It codes for CASSVAPSQGGNEKLFF.

This clone was detected only a few times. The chain employs TRBV28 and TRBJ2-5; 12 bases are a match to TRBD2. The V gene's germline CDR1 is MDHEN and CDR2 SYDVKM. V shed 2 bases and J 1 base; nucleotides not matched to a gene: 2. CDR3 length equals 16 residues. CDR3 sequence reads: CASSLLAGGPQETQYF. The CDR3 DNA follows: TGTGCCAGCAGTTTACTAGCGGGAGGGCCCCAAGAGACCCAGTACTTC.

This chain connects TRBV5-1 to TRBJ1-1; a possible D gene is TRBD1 (5 bases). The CDR3 consists of 10 residues. V shed 10 bases and J shed 8 bases, with 12 bases lying between them. Germline V lookup: CDR1 SGHRS, CDR2 YFSETQ. CDR3 amino acids: CAVQVREAFF. DNA for the CDR3: TGCGCCGTACAGGTAAGGGAAGCTTTCTTT.

CDR3 sequence (DNA): TGTGCTAGTGGTTTGGACCGATCCGAGACCCAGTACTTC. Translating gives CASGLDRSETQYF. The chain joins TRBV12-5 to TRBJ2-5; the D is unclear. The CDR3 sequence is 13 residues long. Germline V gene data show CDR1 as LGHNT and CDR2 as FRNRAP. Trimming took 1 base from V and 5 from J, leaving 8 bases between them.

This sequence joins TRBV11-2 and TRBJ2-7; perhaps D is TRBD1 or TRBD2 (5 bases each). The CDR3 loop spans 14 amino acids. Trimming stripped 3 bases from V and 5 bases from J, with 14 bases between. Germline CDR1 and CDR2: SGHAT and FQNNGV. The CDR3 region is CASSFGQGPDEQYF. In nucleotides, the CDR3 is TGTGCCAGCAGCTTCGGTCAGGGACCGGACGAGCAGTACTTC. Full variable domain (remainder filled in from reference TRBV11-2 and TRBJ2-7): EAGVAQSPRYKIIEKRQSVAFWCNPISGHATLYWYQQILGQGPKLLIQFQNNGVVDDSQLPKDRFSAERLKGVDSTLKIQPAKLEDSAVYLCASSFGQGPDEQYFGPGTRLTVT.

CDR3 amino acids: CASSDTTQGNKPQHF. In DNA, the CDR3 is TGTGCCAGCAGTGACACAACCCAGGGTAACAAGCCCCAGCATTTT. This chain uses TRBV25-1 with TRBJ1-5; TRBD1 might be the D (5 bases). Germline assignment: CDR1 MGHDK and CDR2 SYGVNS. The ends were cut back, 3 bases at V and 8 bases at J, with 17 bases in the middle. This CDR3 contains 15 residues.

The CDR3 reads CASSFVFYEQYF. As DNA, the CDR3 is TGTGCCAGCAGCTTCGTTTTCTACGAGCAGTACTTC. This rearrangement joins TRBV5-8 to TRBJ2-7, with D unresolved. Germline V lookup: CDR1 SGHTS, CDR2 YDEGEE. This CDR3 is 12 amino acids long. V gave up 2 bases and J gave up 3 bases, with 6 bases separating them. Filled out from reference TRBV5-8 and TRBJ2-7, the complete variable domain reads EAGVTQSPTHLIKTRGQQATLRCSPISGHTSVYWYQQALGLGLQFLLWYDEGEERNRGNFPPRFSGRQFPNYSSELNVNALELEDSALYLCASSFVFYEQYFGPGTRLTVT.

This clone was observed a handful of times. This chain connects TRBV5-1 to TRBJ1-4, with TRBD1 as a possible D gene (6 bases). The V and J ends lost 0 bases and 8 bases respectively, with 11 bases between them. Germline V gives CDR1 SGHRS, CDR2 YFSETQ. CDR3 length equals 14 residues. CDR3 nucleotide sequence: TGCGCCAGCAGCTTGGGGACAGAAGCAGAAAAACTGTTTTTT. It specifies CASSLGTEAEKLFF.

This chain joins TRBV3-1 (or the pseudogene TRBV3-2) and TRBJ2-1; the match to TRBD2 covers 9 bases. J lost 3 bases, V lost 4 bases, and 7 bases had no gene match. Germline values: CDR1 LGHDT, CDR2 YNNKEL (reference sequence). The CDR3 has 16 amino acids. As DNA, the CDR3 is TGTGCCAGCAGCCCCCTCCCGCGGGGGGGCTACAATGAGCAGTTCTTC. This gives the protein CASSPLPRGGYNEQFF.

This clone was recorded once. The rearrangement links TRBV6-2 or TRBV6-3 to TRBJ2-1, with TRBD1 identical over 7 bases. Germline V gene lookup returns CDR1 MNHEY and CDR2 SVGEGT. The CDR3 is 16 amino acids. V lost 2 bases, J lost 4 bases, and 8 bases stayed unmatched. The CDR3 DNA sequence: TGTGCCAGCAGTTACCCGGACCAGGGGGTATACAATGAGCAGTTCTTC. Amino acids: CASSYPDQGVYNEQFF.

CDR3 in DNA: TGTGCCAGCAGCCAAGTGACGGGGGGAGCAGAGACCCAGTACTTC. This gives the protein CASSQVTGGAETQYF. The V and J genes are TRBV3-1 (or the pseudogene TRBV3-2) and TRBJ2-5; 7 bases line up with TRBD2. Germline CDR1 is LGHDT and CDR2 is YNNKEL (reference sequence). V was pared by 1 base and J by 4 bases, with 6 bases of the junction left unmatched. This CDR3 has 15 amino acids.

V gene TRBV7-9 combines with J gene TRBJ2-2; D is uncertain. With 8 bases removed from V and 7 bases from J, the gap between germline ends came to 14 bases. This CDR3 is built from 13 residues. Per the germline V gene, CDR1 is SEHNR and CDR2 is FQNEAQ (reference sequence). In nucleotides, the CDR3 is TGTGCCAGCCCCTCATCACCCCTCGGGGAGCTGTTTTTT. As protein: CASPSSPLGELFF.

In its sample, this clone was seen a few times. The V and J genes are TRBV4-1 and TRBJ1-4; 8 bases are shared with TRBD1. J lost 8 bases, V lost 0 bases, and 8 bases had no gene match. From germline, CDR1 is MGHRA and CDR2 YSYEKL. This CDR3 comprises 16 residues. The CDR3 spells CASSQEPSRDREKLFF. CDR3 DNA: TGCGCCAGCAGCCAAGAGCCGTCCCGGGACAGGGAAAAACTGTTTTTT.

The chain employs TRBV2 and TRBJ2-1; TRBD1 matches at 11 bases. The trim removed 2 bases at V and 9 bases at J, leaving 9 bases unmatched. Germline V CDR1 and CDR2: SNHLY, FYNNEI. The CDR3 extends over 16 amino acids. CDR3 region: CASSESRDRGYTEQFF. In DNA form, the CDR3 reads TGTGCCAGCAGTGAATCTCGGGACAGGGGGTATACTGAGCAGTTCTTC.

The rearrangement joins TRBV7-8 to TRBJ2-2, with D maybe TRBD1 (7 bases). CDR3 length: 15 residues. V lost 5 bases, J lost 2 bases, and 12 bases lay in between. Germline V lookup: CDR1 SGHVS, CDR2 FQNEAQ. The CDR3 DNA reads as TGTGCCAGCAGCGGAGGGACAGCCAACACCGGGGAGCTGTTTTTT. Translating it yields CASSGGTANTGELFF.

The V call is TRBV9, the J call TRBJ1-1; D remains ambiguous. CDR3 length: 13 amino acids. The germline V gene encodes CDR1 SGDLS and CDR2 YYNGEE. V was clipped by 4 bases and J by 3 bases, with 10 bases between them. The CDR3 coding sequence is TGTGCCAGCAGCCTAACCGGGGACACTGAAGCTTTCTTT. Translated: CASSLTGDTEAFF.

This chain links TRBV7-2 with TRBJ2-3; D call uncertain. This CDR3 region has 12 residues. V was shortened by 2 bases and J by 8 bases, with 8 bases between the two germline ends. Germline CDR1 SGHTA, CDR2 FQGNSA. CDR3 residues: CASSLSPFTQYF. CDR3 DNA sequence: TGTGCCAGCAGCTTAAGTCCGTTTACGCAGTATTTT.

This chain connects TRBV3-1 (or the pseudogene TRBV3-2) to TRBJ2-7, with TRBD1 matching over 8 bases. This CDR3 is 14 amino acids long. Germline V gene data show CDR1 as LGHDT and CDR2 as YNNKEL (reference sequence). Trimming removed 0 bases from V and 4 bases from J; junction bases left unmatched: 2. The CDR3 DNA sequence: TGTGCCAGCAGCCAAGACCGGACAGGGTACGAGCAGTACTTC. Translation: CASSQDRTGYEQYF.

This chain joins TRBV11-1 and TRBJ1-2, with 8 bases matching TRBD1. The CDR3 runs to 13 residues. Germline values: CDR1 SGHAT, CDR2 FQDESV (reference sequence). J lost 6 bases, V lost 5 bases, and 5 bases had no gene match. CDR3 region: CASSRTGRDGYTF. The CDR3 DNA sequence: TGTGCCAGCAGCCGGACAGGGCGGGATGGCTACACCTTC. Together with reference TRBV11-1 and TRBJ1-2, the CDR3 gives the full variable domain: EAEVAQSPRYKITEKSQAVAFWCDPISGHATLYWYRQILGQGPELLVQFQDESVVDDSQLPKDRFSAERLKGVDSTLKIQPAELGDSAMYLCASSRTGRDGYTFGSGTRLTVV.